Sequencing of this TCR beta chain was carried out in a study of blood T cell repertoires in COVID-19. Study-level information: Spain, Italy and the United States supplied samples that represented acute and convalescent COVID-19. The analysed material was cDNA or gDNA that came from T cells, B-cell-depleted T cells, or PBMCs.

J was trimmed by 2 bases and V by 2 bases; bases with no gene match: 4. CDR1 is KGHSH, CDR2 LQKENI, per germline. CDR3 size: 16 residues. As originally analysed: Amplification from reference gene primers served as the basis for estimated nucleated cell counts. Here immunoSEQ multiplex PCR was the method, and the copy in TCRdb shows in-frame clones only, minus some. Clonal size and the V and J genes are those of that table, whereas D and trimming came from the DNA. The data hold about 290,000 clones, with roughly 88% observed a single time. Sequenced: peripheral blood. The source is a woman in her 30s with active or convalescent COVID-19. The V call is TRBV18, the J call TRBJ2-5; 11 bases align to TRBD2. CDR3 region: CASSPMASGGQETQYF. The CDR3 nucleotides are TGTGCCAGCTCACCAATGGCTAGCGGGGGGCAAGAGACCCAGTACTTC.